This T cell receptor (beta chain) was sequenced in a study of blood T cell repertoires in COVID-19. On the study more broadly: The samples span acute and convalescent COVID-19 from the United States, Italy and Spain.

Germline V gene data show CDR1 as KGHSH and CDR2 as LQKENI. Deletions cut 5 bases from V and 3 bases from J, with 4 bases between. This CDR3 comprises 12 residues. Libraries were prepared by immunoSEQ multiplex PCR; TCRdb keeps only in-frame clonotypes and omits some of them. This table holds hundreds of thousands of clones, roughly 89% found once. The sample consisted of peripheral blood. The receptor comes from a woman aged 40-49 years with COVID-19, enrolled during active disease. This rearrangement joins TRBV18 to TRBJ2-2; D gene ambiguous. CDR3 amino acids: CASSSDTGELFF. The DNA of the CDR3 is TGTGCCAGCTCATCCGACACCGGGGAGCTGTTTTTT. Filled out from reference TRBV18 and TRBJ2-2, the complete variable domain reads NAGVMQNPRHLVRRRGQEARLRCSPMKGHSHVYWYRQLPEEGLKFMVYLQKENIIDESGMPKERFSAEFPKEGPSILRIQQVVRGDSAAYFCASSSDTGELFFGEGSRLTVL.